This T cell receptor (beta chain) appears in the sequencing data of a study of T cells in Graves' hyperthyroidism and ophthalmopathy. Recently diagnosed hyperthyroidism of less than 2 months' duration affected patients aged 18 to 65. Trimming pared 4 bases from V and 7 bases from J, leaving 11 bases between. This CDR3 has 13 residues. Germline V lookup: CDR1 SEHNR, CDR2 FQNEAQ (reference sequence). Researchers took RNA transcripts and amplified the TCR beta CDR3 regions from them. The TCR CDR3 was amplified in a first-round RT-PCR using the HTBI primer set. From the multiplex PCR reads, TCRdb called clonotypes with MiXCR, one entry per CDR3 protein. The sample has approximately 740,000 distinct CDR3 sequences, 14% seen once. This clonotype appeared many times.

This clonotype was sampled from a woman aged 18-29 years with Graves' hyperthyroidism. The chain uses TRBV7-9 and TRBJ2-1; D possibly corresponds to TRBD1 (6 bases). The sequenced material came from blood. The chain's CDR3 is CASSWGQSNEQFF. The CDR3 region has the DNA TGTGCCAGCAGCTGGGGACAATCGAATGAGCAGTTCTTC.